This entry features one T cell receptor (beta chain) sequence. The trim removed 2 bases at V and 5 bases at J, leaving 15 bases unmatched. The CDR3 extends over 17 amino acids. From germline, CDR1 is SQVTM and CDR2 ANQGSEA. The sample originates from a study of cytomegalovirus exposure and HLA in healthy donors. It was with 60 Vbeta and 13 Jbeta primers that the PCR ran. Assay used: immunoSEQ multiplex PCR; TCRdb lists only in-frame clones, some missing. The table lists 35,000 to 40,000 clones, 53% of them singletons. While unrecorded immune exposures were likely, the donors were nominally healthy when sampled.

The specimen was PBMCs. This rearrangement joins TRBV29-1 to TRBJ2-5; 9 nucleotides align to TRBD1. The TCR originated in a middle-aged woman in good health and CMV-seropositive. The CDR3: CSVEPQEGQGFVETQYF. The CDR3 nucleotides are TGCAGCGTTGAACCCCAGGAGGGACAGGGATTCGTGGAGACCCAGTACTTC.